This paragraph reports one T cell receptor beta chain. V lost 4 bases and J lost 5; bases outside the gene matches: 11. Germline V CDR1 and CDR2: SGHRS, YFSETQ. CDR3 length equals 18 residues. The data originate from a study of blood T cell repertoires in COVID-19. Study details: The cDNA or gDNA used as material had been derived from T cells, B-cell-depleted T cells, or PBMCs.

Assay: immunoSEQ multiplex PCR; the TCRdb copy retains only in-frame clones and omits some. The sample yields around 160,000 clones, 80% seen once. Those enrolled, adults aged 18 to 89 years, came from about 24 US areas. Which cohort a participant joined came from the clinical history participants gave. Cohort 3 donors were reported recovered after two negative PCRs, clearance, or symptom resolution. The origin of this receptor is a woman aged 60 to 75 who had recovered from COVID-19. V is TRBV5-1 and J is TRBJ2-2, with TRBD2 matching 13 bases. The sequenced sample was PBMCs or T cells enriched from blood (not recorded which). As DNA, the CDR3 is TGCGCCAGCAGCGCCGGAGGACTAGCGGGGGATGGGACCGGGGAGCTGTTTTTT. This encodes CASSAGGLAGDGTGELFF.